The next 8 T cell receptor beta chains were all read from a single sample in a study of blood T cell repertoires in COVID-19. Using immunoSEQ multiplex PCR, the repertoire was profiled, and TCRdb retains in-frame clones only, with some absent. This table holds 67,000 or so clones, about 80% found once. Specimen: peripheral blood. These receptors were obtained from an older woman with acute or convalescent COVID-19.

The chain employs TRBV4-1 and TRBJ2-1; maybe TRBD2 (6 bases). V lost 0 bases and J lost 4, with 7 bases in between. The CDR3 has 14 residues. Germline V gives CDR1 MGHRA, CDR2 YSYEKL. The CDR3 DNA reads as TGCGCCAGCAGCCAAGAAGGAGGGTACAATGAGCAGTTCTTC. It is translated as CASSQEGGYNEQFF.

This clone was seen a single time. The chain combines TRBV13 with TRBJ2-2; 7 bases match TRBD1. J was trimmed by 2 bases and V by 6 bases; bases with no gene match: 6. The germline V gene encodes CDR1 PRHDT and CDR2 FYEKMQ (reference sequence). The CDR3 consists of 15 residues. CDR3: CASRPGTANTGELFF. CDR3 DNA sequence: TGTGCCAGCAGGCCCGGGACAGCAAACACCGGGGAGCTGTTTTTT.

This sequence joins TRBV29-1 and TRBJ2-7; 10 nucleotides line up with TRBD1. There are 14 residues in the CDR3. The germline gives CDR1 SQVTM, CDR2 ANQGSEA. Trimming took 5 bases from V and 4 from J; bases not matched to a gene: 8. The CDR3 DNA sequence: TGCAGCGTTAGCCTCGGGACAGGGGTATACGAGCAGTACTTC. Its translation: CSVSLGTGVYEQYF.

V and J are TRBV5-8 and TRBJ2-1; 7 positions match TRBD1. The V gene's germline CDR1 is SGHTS and CDR2 YDEGEE. The length of the CDR3 is 14 residues. J lost 3 bases, V lost 5 bases, and 5 bases had no gene match. CDR3 coding DNA: TGTGCCAGCAGACCCGACAGGGACTACAATGAGCAGTTCTTC. Protein product: CASRPDRDYNEQFF.

This clone was found once. The chain has TRBV5-4 and TRBJ2-3; D perhaps matches TRBD1 (5 bases). Germline lookup yields CDR1 SGHNT and CDR2 YYREEE (reference sequence). The CDR3 consists of 14 residues. The V end lost 4 bases, the J end lost 2 bases, and 11 bases lay between the germline ends. The CDR3 loop reads CASSRDSSTDTQYF. The CDR3 DNA follows: TGTGCCAGCAGCCGAGACAGTTCCACAGATACGCAGTATTTT. The variable domain in full, with the rest retrieved from reference TRBV5-4 and TRBJ2-3, is ETGVTQSPTHLIKTRGQQVTLRCSSQSGHNTVSWYQQALGQGPQFIFQYYREEENGRGNFPPRFSGLQFPNYSSELNVNALELDDSALYLCASSRDSSTDTQYFGPGTRLTVL.

This clone was seen only a few times. V is TRBV7-2 and J is TRBJ2-5; D may be TRBD2 (6 bases). This CDR3 contains 13 residues. Trimming took 3 bases from V and 5 from J, leaving 10 bases between them. CDR1 and CDR2 (germline): SGHTA, FQGNSA. CDR3: CASSFSGGETQYF. The CDR3 DNA sequence: TGTGCCAGCAGCTTCTCAGGAGGGGAGACCCAGTACTTC.

The V gene is TRBV2, the J gene TRBJ1-2; the D is unclear. The germline gives CDR1 SNHLY, CDR2 FYNNEI. The CDR3 is made up of 15 amino acids. V was pared by 4 bases and J by 0 bases, with 12 bases between. CDR3 sequence: CASSANPRTNYGYTF. In nucleotides, the CDR3 is TGTGCCAGCAGTGCCAATCCCAGGACTAACTATGGCTACACCTTC.

A single count supports this clone. The rearrangement uses TRBV28 and TRBJ1-5; D ambiguous. The CDR3 runs to 12 residues. CDR1 and CDR2 (germline): MDHEN, SYDVKM. V lost 6 bases, J lost 4 bases, and 7 bases lay in between. CDR3 coding DNA: TGTGCCAGCAGGGCCTCGAATCAGCCCCAGCATTTT. The encoded protein is CASRASNQPQHF.